The clone carrying this T cell receptor beta chain was detected once. The data were obtained in a study of blood T cell repertoires in COVID-19. Study information: The study drew acute and convalescent COVID-19 samples from the United States, Italy and Spain. PBMCs, B-cell-depleted T cells, or T cells provided the cDNA or gDNA that made up the material.

As originally analysed: Cell counts per sample came from amplifying reference gene primers. TCRdb keeps only in-frame clones here, not all; method: immunoSEQ multiplex PCR. That table is the source of V, J and clone size, and D and trimming were worked out from the DNA. The profile shows around 170,000 clones, about 80% of them singletons. Germline CDR1 and CDR2: SGHTA and FQGNSA. V lost 3 bases and J 7 bases, leaving 10 bases between the germline ends. CDR3 length: 14 residues. Sample: peripheral blood. J is TRBJ1-6 and V is TRBV7-2, with D unclear. The sequence was obtained from a young man with active or convalescent COVID-19. This CDR3 is CASSFARLNSPLHF. DNA for the CDR3: TGTGCCAGCAGCTTCGCCAGGCTAAATTCACCCCTCCACTTT. Supplemented by reference TRBV7-2 and TRBJ1-6, the full variable domain reads GAGVSQSPSNKVTEKGKDVELRCDPISGHTALYWYRQSLGQGLEFLIYFQGNSAPDKSGLPSDRFSAERTGGSVSTLTIQRTQQEDSAVYLCASSFARLNSPLHFGNGTRLTVT.